A single sample gave rise to the 11 T cell receptor beta chains below, sequenced in a study of T-cell memory formation after mild COVID-19. TCRdb redid the calling of the 5' RACE reads with MiXCR, one entry per CDR3 protein. The table has about 210,000 distinct CDR3 sequences, around 30% seen once; the top ten hold 9.5% to 12%. The sample consisted of PBMCs or a T cell subset sorted from them (not recorded which). These receptors all come from an adult woman who had mild COVID-19 (a few samples of this study predate the infection). Cell type and time point are not known.

This clonotype was counted between two and nine times. CDR3 protein: CSVRDPTFQETQYF. In DNA form, the CDR3 reads TGCAGCGTCCGAGACCCCACTTTCCAAGAGACCCAGTACTTC. The V and J genes are TRBV29-1 and TRBJ2-5; D unclear. The CDR3 has 14 residues. Germline CDR1 reads SQVTM; CDR2 reads ANQGSEA. V was clipped by 6 bases and J by 1 base, with 15 bases between them. The full variable domain, in which reference TRBV29-1 and TRBJ2-5 provide the parts outside the CDR3, is SAVISQKPSRDICQRGTSLTIQCQVDSQVTMMFWYRQQPGQSLTLIATANQGSEATYESGFVIDKFPISRPNLTFSTLTVSNMSPEDSSIYLCSVRDPTFQETQYFGPGTRLLVL.

This clonotype was picked up a small number of times. At one end the junction does not follow the germline gene, possibly because of a read error. This chain connects TRBV7-8 to TRBJ2-7, with D possibly being TRBD1 or TRBD2 (6 bases each). Germline V gene data show CDR1 as SGHVS and CDR2 as FQNEAQ. The CDR3 has 15 residues. As DNA, the CDR3 is TGTGCCAGCAGCCTAGCATACGGGGGCGGGTACGAGCAGTACTTC. Translation: CASSLAYGGGYEQYF. Variable domain in full (rest from reference TRBV7-8 and TRBJ2-7): GAGVSQSPRYKVAKRGQDVALRCDPISGHVSLFWYQQALGQGPEFLTYFQNEAQLDKSGLPSDRFFAERPEGSVSTLKIQRTQQEDSAVYLCASSLAYGGGYEQYFGPGTRLTVT.

This chain links TRBV5-1 with TRBJ2-6; D unresolved. V was clipped by 0 bases and J by 0 bases, with 4 bases between them. The CDR3 covers 15 residues. Per the germline V gene, CDR1 is SGHRS and CDR2 is YFSETQ. This CDR3 reads CASSLALSGANVLTF. As DNA, the CDR3 is TGCGCCAGCAGCTTGGCCCTCTCTGGGGCCAACGTCCTGACTTTC.

J is TRBJ2-1 and V is TRBV10-3; D remains ambiguous. Trimming took 0 bases from V and 0 from J, leaving 9 bases between them. This CDR3 comprises 16 residues. Germline CDR1 ENHRY, CDR2 SYGVKD. DNA of the CDR3: TGTGCCATCAGTGAGTCGAAGCTCAGCTCCTACAATGAGCAGTTCTTC. This codes for CAISESKLSSYNEQFF.

This clonotype was seen a handful of times. CDR3 coding DNA: TGTGCCAGCAGCCCTCGGACCGAGACCCAGTACTTC. Amino acids: CASSPRTETQYF. The chain combines TRBV7-6 with TRBJ2-5; D gene ambiguous. This CDR3 region has 12 residues. CDR1 is SGHVS, CDR2 FNYEAQ, per germline. Trimming took off 5 bases at V and 5 bases at J, with 9 bases between the two ends.

This clonotype was recorded a few times. This chain links TRBV5-1 with TRBJ1-3; D is uncertain. Germline CDR1 and CDR2: SGHRS and YFSETQ. This CDR3 comprises 17 residues. Trimming cost V 0 bases and J 0 bases, with 13 bases left between them. The CDR3 protein is CASSLDGRGSSGNTIYF. Written as DNA, the CDR3 is TGCGCCAGCAGCTTGGATGGTCGAGGGAGCTCTGGAAACACCATATATTTT.

The rearrangement uses TRBV4-1 and TRBJ2-7; D is unresolved. V lost 0 bases and J 7 bases, leaving 10 bases between the germline ends. The CDR3 covers 13 residues. The germline V gene encodes CDR1 MGHRA and CDR2 YSYEKL. CDR3: CASSQDHTTEQYF. CDR3 sequence (DNA): TGCGCCAGCAGCCAAGATCATACGACGGAGCAGTACTTC.

The rearrangement links TRBV24-1 to TRBJ2-1, with D possibly called TRBD1 or TRBD2 (5 bases each). The CDR3 is 12 residues long. Trimming removed 9 bases from V and 4 bases from J, with 9 bases in between. The germline CDR1 and CDR2 sequences are KGHDR and SFDVKD. The DNA of the CDR3 is TGTGCCACCGGCTGGGGGTACAATGAGCAGTTCTTC. Translated, it gives CATGWGYNEQFF.

The chain has TRBV29-1 and TRBJ2-1; maybe TRBD2 (5 bases). V lost 0 bases and J lost 6, with 12 bases in between. Germline loops: CDR1 SQVTM, CDR2 ANQGSEA. This CDR3 spans 14 amino acids. The CDR3 DNA sequence: TGCAGCGTTGAAGAGGAGGCTAGATTCAATGAGCAGTTCTTC. It codes for CSVEEEARFNEQFF.

The J gene is TRBJ1-2, the V gene TRBV6-5; a possible D gene is TRBD1 (5 bases). There are 15 residues in the CDR3. Deletions cut 5 bases from V and 4 bases from J, with 17 bases between. Looked up from germline, CDR1 is MNHEY and CDR2 is SVGAGI. The CDR3 loop reads CASSVGPGGSYGYTF. The CDR3 bases are TGTGCCAGCAGTGTCGGACCCGGGGGGAGCTATGGCTACACCTTC.

The chain is built from TRBV27 and TRBJ2-7; D may be TRBD1 or TRBD2 (6 bases each). The CDR3 runs 13 residues. CDR1 and CDR2 (germline): MNHEY, SMNVEV (reference sequence). The V end was cut by 2 bases, the J end by 3 bases, with 8 bases between. The CDR3 loop is CASSLRGDYEQYF. CDR3 nucleotides: TGTGCCAGCAGTTTAAGGGGGGACTACGAGCAGTACTTC.